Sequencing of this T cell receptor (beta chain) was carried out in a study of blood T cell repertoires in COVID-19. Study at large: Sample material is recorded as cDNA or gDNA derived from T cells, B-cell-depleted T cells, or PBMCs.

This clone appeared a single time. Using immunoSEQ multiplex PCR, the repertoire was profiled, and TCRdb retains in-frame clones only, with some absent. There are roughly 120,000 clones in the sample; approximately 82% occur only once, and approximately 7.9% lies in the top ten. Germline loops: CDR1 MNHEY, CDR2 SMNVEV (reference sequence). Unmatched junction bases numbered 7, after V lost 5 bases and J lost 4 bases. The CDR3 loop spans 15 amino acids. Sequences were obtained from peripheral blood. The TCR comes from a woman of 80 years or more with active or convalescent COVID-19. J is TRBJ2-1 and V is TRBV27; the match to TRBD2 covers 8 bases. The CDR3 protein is CASSPIAGRYNEQFF. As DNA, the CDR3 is TGTGCCAGCAGTCCCATAGCGGGGAGGTACAATGAGCAGTTCTTC.